A single sample gave rise to the 13 T cell receptor beta chains below, sequenced in a study of a mutant IDH1 vaccine in newly diagnosed glioma. Their target antigens are unknown. The time point: week 11, during vaccination. One vaccine dose held 300 ug of mutant IDH1 20-mer peptide and came with topical imiquimod. Profiled with immunoSEQ multiplex PCR; TCRdb holds only in-frame clones, not every one. Among about 110,000 clones listed, around 90% were seen once. Material: PBMCs, obtained from a glioma patient whose treatment included an IDH1 peptide vaccine. Receptors were obtained from a woman in her fifties or sixties with glioma.

The chain recombines TRBV2 with TRBJ2-7; D not resolved. CDR1 is SNHLY, CDR2 FYNNEI, per germline. Trimming took 2 bases from V and 4 from J, leaving 12 bases between them. The CDR3 spans 14 residues. The CDR3 is CASSESPVKYEQYF. In DNA, the CDR3 is TGTGCCAGCAGTGAAAGTCCCGTAAAATACGAGCAGTACTTC.

This sequence joins TRBV5-1 and TRBJ1-1, with D possibly being TRBD1 (5 bases). Germline CDR1 and CDR2: SGHRS and YFSETQ. V lost 4 bases, J lost 7 bases, and 17 bases lay in between. The CDR3 runs to 14 residues. The CDR3 coding sequence is TGCGCCAGCAGCCCCATTGGGACCCCCGGTGAAGCTTTCTTT. Encoded protein: CASSPIGTPGEAFF.

This clone showed up just a few times. The genes are TRBV5-6 and TRBJ1-5, with D perhaps matching TRBD1 (5 bases). The CDR3 has 16 amino acids. CDR1 and CDR2 from the germline V gene are SGHDT and YYEEEE. V gave up 0 bases and J gave up 7 bases, with 17 bases separating them. The CDR3 loop reads CASSLGPWGGGQPQHF. CDR3 DNA sequence: TGTGCCAGCAGCTTGGGTCCGTGGGGGGGTGGCCAGCCCCAGCATTTT.

There are a few counts of this clone. The CDR3, as DNA: TGTGCCAGCAGCGCCCCCGTACGAGAGGGACCCTACAATGAGCAGTTCTTC. Its translation: CASSAPVREGPYNEQFF. The V call is TRBV13, the J call TRBJ2-1; D possibly uses TRBD1 or TRBD2 (5 bases each). The V gene lost 5 bases and the J gene lost 2 bases, with 19 bases spanning the gap. Germline V gives CDR1 PRHDT, CDR2 FYEKMQ (reference sequence). The CDR3 loop spans 17 amino acids.

This chain connects TRBV28 to TRBJ1-5, with TRBD1 matching 8 bases. Germline CDR1 MDHEN, CDR2 SYDVKM. The CDR3 contains 17 residues. With 5 bases clipped from V and 2 bases from J, the junction kept 11 bases outside the gene matches. CDR3 region: CASSPHTRGLGNQPQHF. The CDR3 DNA reads as TGTGCCAGCAGTCCCCACACCAGGGGGCTTGGCAATCAGCCCCAGCATTTT. Combining the CDR3 with reference TRBV28 and TRBJ1-5 gives the whole variable domain DVKVTQSSRYLVKRTGEKVFLECVQDMDHENMFWYRQDPGLGLRLIYFSYDVKMKEKGDIPEGYSVSREKKERFSLILESASTNQTSMYLCASSPHTRGLGNQPQHFGDGTRLSIL.

The V call is TRBV27, the J call TRBJ2-1; D call uncertain. CDR3 length: 14 amino acids. Germline values: CDR1 MNHEY, CDR2 SMNVEV (reference sequence). Trimming shortened V by 0 bases and J by 6 bases, and 9 bases separated the two germline ends. The CDR3 here is CASSLSRVGNEQFF. DNA for the CDR3: TGTGCCAGCAGTTTATCCCGAGTCGGCAATGAGCAGTTCTTC.

The chain joins TRBV4-1 to TRBJ1-6, with unresolved D. Trimming shortened V by 3 bases and J by 9 bases, and 6 bases separated the two germline ends. Per germline, CDR1 MGHRA and CDR2 YSYEKL. The CDR3 is 12 residues long. The CDR3 nucleotides read TGCGCCAGCAGCCAGGGAATTTCACCCCTCCACTTT. Protein product: CASSQGISPLHF.

This clone was counted once. The V and J genes are TRBV9 and TRBJ1-3; 7 positions match TRBD1. Trimming took 2 bases from V and 4 from J; bases not matched to a gene: 3. The CDR3 is 14 amino acids. Germline V gene data show CDR1 as SGDLS and CDR2 as YYNGEE. The CDR3 protein is CASSVVQGGNTIYF. CDR3 DNA sequence: TGTGCCAGCAGCGTCGTACAGGGGGGAAACACCATATATTTT.

The rearrangement links TRBV18 to TRBJ2-5; D might be TRBD2 (5 bases). CDR3 size: 12 residues. The germline gives CDR1 KGHSH, CDR2 LQKENI. V was clipped by 3 bases and J by 5 bases, with 7 bases between them. CDR3 in amino acids: CASSPLAETQYF. The CDR3 bases are TGTGCCAGCTCACCCTTAGCGGAGACCCAGTACTTC.

The rearrangement uses TRBV28 and TRBJ1-1; D is uncertain. V lost 3 bases to trimming and J lost 11 bases, with 16 bases between them. From germline, CDR1 is MDHEN and CDR2 SYDVKM. There are 13 residues in the CDR3. The CDR3 sequence: CASSFRTANSAFF. The CDR3 DNA reads as TGTGCCAGCAGTTTTCGCACAGCGAATTCCGCTTTCTTT.

The chain uses TRBV7-2 and TRBJ1-6, with unresolved D. This CDR3 contains 13 residues. Germline V CDR1 and CDR2: SGHTA, FQGNSA. The V end was cut by 8 bases, the J end by 9 bases, with 14 bases between. CDR3 in amino acids: CASLEQTGSPLHF. The CDR3 DNA is TGTGCCAGCTTAGAACAGACGGGTTCACCCCTCCACTTT.

J is TRBJ1-1 and V is TRBV7-9, with 9 bases that match TRBD1. Germline values: CDR1 SEHNR, CDR2 FQNEAQ (reference sequence). This CDR3 contains 12 residues. Losses at the gene ends were 5 bases for V and 8 bases for J; bases not matched to a gene: 3. This CDR3 is CASSDGTGEAFF. The CDR3 DNA follows: TGTGCCAGCAGCGACGGGACAGGGGAAGCTTTCTTT.

The DNA of the CDR3 is TGTGCCAGCAGCCTGGCCGGGACTAGCGGGACAAACATTCAGTACTTC. This gives the protein CASSLAGTSGTNIQYF. The chain carries TRBV4-2 and TRBJ2-4; 13 bases fit TRBD2. Trimming at V came to 4 bases and at J to 6 bases, leaving 6 bases not matched to a gene. The V gene's germline CDR1 is LGHNA and CDR2 YNFKEQ. This CDR3 spans 16 amino acids.